This T cell receptor (beta chain) was identified during a study of cytomegalovirus exposure and HLA in healthy donors. Study observations and caveats: Despite most TCR sequences being rare, some public TCRs occurred in many donors. Analysis performed later showed TCR beta chains linked to HLA being more clonally expanded than equally common others.

As concerns this clone: Its antigen is not known.

In the PCR, 60 Vbeta and 13 Jbeta primers were used. TCRdb keeps only in-frame clones here, not all; method: immunoSEQ multiplex PCR. The sample carries over 85,000 clones, about 77% recorded once. The germline V gene has CDR1 GTSNPN and CDR2 SVGIG (reference sequence). V dropped 1 base and J dropped 3; count of bases not matched to a gene: 2. This CDR3 comprises 15 residues. This clonotype originated in a man in his forties in good health and CMV-seronegative. V usage is TRBV30 and J usage is TRBJ2-1; 11 bases are a match to TRBD2. The sample comprised PBMCs. CDR3 bases: TGTGCCTGGAGTGGTGGGACTAGCGGCTACAATGAGCAGTTCTTC. It specifies CAWSGGTSGYNEQFF.